Following are 20 T cell receptor beta chains from one sample sequenced in a study of shared clonotypes between healthy human individuals. Profiling relied on immunoSEQ multiplex PCR, and the TCRdb table lists in-frame clones only, not all of them. The repertoire includes about 2.4 million clones, 85% to 95% of them detected once, and 0.14% sits in the top ten. Input material: naive CD4+ T cells sorted from blood. The subset is: CD45RA+ positively selected. All receptors derive from a man younger than 35 in good health.

The J gene is TRBJ2-1, the V gene TRBV5-1; 10 nucleotides align to TRBD2. Trimming removed 1 base from V and 7 bases from J; junction bases left unmatched: 14. CDR1 and CDR2 from the germline V gene are SGHRS and YFSETQ. CDR3 length: 18 amino acids. The CDR3: CASSLWPAGGPGWNEQFF. CDR3 in DNA: TGCGCCAGCAGCTTGTGGCCAGCGGGGGGGCCAGGTTGGAATGAGCAGTTCTTC.

The J gene is TRBJ2-7, the V gene TRBV14; D remains ambiguous. V was shortened by 1 base and J by 10 bases, with 11 bases between the two germline ends. There are 12 residues in the CDR3. CDR1 and CDR2 from the germline V gene are SGHDN and FVKESK. CDR3 loop: CASSQGTRIQYF. The CDR3 DNA is TGTGCCAGCAGCCAAGGTACGCGAATACAGTACTTC. Combining the CDR3 with reference TRBV14 and TRBJ2-7 gives the whole variable domain EAGVTQFPSHSVIEKGQTVTLRCDPISGHDNLYWYRRVMGKEIKFLLHFVKESKQDESGMPNNRFLAERTGGTYSTLKVQPAELEDSGVYFCASSQGTRIQYFGPGTRLTVT.

This chain links TRBV29-1 with TRBJ2-6; D possibly matches TRBD1 or TRBD2 (5 bases each). Germline loops: CDR1 SQVTM, CDR2 ANQGSEA. V lost 4 bases to trimming and J lost 4 bases, with 11 bases between them. The CDR3 spans 14 residues. The CDR3, as DNA: TGCAGCGTTGGAGAGGGGTCCGGGGCCAACGTCCTGACTTTC. Translating it yields CSVGEGSGANVLTF.

The chain has TRBV6-1 and TRBJ1-2; 7 bases align to TRBD1. Germline lookup yields CDR1 MNHNS and CDR2 SASEGT. The CDR3 totals 14 residues. V shed 5 bases, J shed 7 bases, and the junction held 10 bases outside the gene matches. Written as DNA, the CDR3 is TGTGCCAGCAGTACCACAGGGGCGGTTTCTGGCTACACCTTC. This gives the protein CASSTTGAVSGYTF.

The chain couples TRBV30 to TRBJ2-7, with 10 bases lining up with TRBD2. V shed 5 bases and J 2 bases; nucleotides not matched to a gene: 9. The CDR3 runs to 15 residues. Germline CDR1 GTSNPN, CDR2 SVGIG (reference sequence). The CDR3 here is CAWSFSGGRTYEQYF. The CDR3 bases are TGTGCCTGGTCGTTTAGCGGGGGGAGAACCTACGAGCAGTACTTC.

The chain couples TRBV7-8 to TRBJ1-3; 7 nucleotides match TRBD1. Germline V gene data show CDR1 as SGHVS and CDR2 as FQNEAQ. This CDR3 is built from 18 residues. V was clipped by 6 bases and J by 0 bases; unmatched bases: 14. The CDR3 DNA reads TGTGCCAGCAGTTCTTACAGGGGCGGGAGACTCTCTGGAAACACCATATATTTT. This gives the protein CASSSYRGGRLSGNTIYF.

J is TRBJ1-5 and V is TRBV7-2; no firm D call. CDR3 length equals 12 residues. CDR1 and CDR2 (germline): SGHTA, FQGNSA. Trimming removed 8 bases at V and 2 bases at J, with 7 bases between. In nucleotides, the CDR3 is TGTGCCAGCGGGGAGGGCAATCAGCCCCAGCATTTT. It yields the protein CASGEGNQPQHF.

The chain joins TRBV14 to TRBJ2-7; D gene uncertain. This CDR3 has 17 residues. V lost 0 bases and J 0 bases, leaving 15 bases between the germline ends. CDR1 and CDR2 from the germline V gene are SGHDN and FVKESK. Here the CDR3 reads CASSQDSHTVSSYEQYF. CDR3 in DNA: TGTGCCAGCAGCCAAGACAGCCATACCGTGAGCTCCTACGAGCAGTACTTC.

The genes are TRBV18 and TRBJ1-2, with no clear D. Between the trimmed V and J ends, which lost 4 bases and 2 bases, there was a span of 14 bases. Germline V gene data show CDR1 as KGHSH and CDR2 as LQKENI. This CDR3 spans 15 amino acids. The CDR3 reads CASSRSRTENYGYTF. CDR3 DNA sequence: TGTGCCAGCTCACGTTCCCGTACTGAAAACTATGGCTACACCTTC.

This sequence joins TRBV7-9 and TRBJ2-1; D gene uncertain. The V end lost 2 bases, the J end lost 7 bases, and 12 bases lay between the germline ends. The CDR3 is 14 residues long. Per germline, CDR1 SEHNR and CDR2 FQNEAQ (reference sequence). Written as DNA, the CDR3 is TGTGCCAGCAGCTTAACGAGAGCCCAGAATGAGCAGTTCTTC. Amino acid sequence: CASSLTRAQNEQFF.

V and J are TRBV7-9 and TRBJ2-7; 7 nucleotides match TRBD1. The V and J ends lost 1 base and 7 bases, in that order; junction bases with no gene match: 16. Germline loops: CDR1 SEHNR, CDR2 FQNEAQ (reference sequence). CDR3 length: 17 residues. The CDR3, as DNA: TGTGCCAGCAGCTTAGGGAGCTTAGGGGGCGAGGTGGATGAGCAGTACTTC. Translated: CASSLGSLGGEVDEQYF.

The gene calls are TRBV19 and TRBJ1-1; a possible D gene is TRBD1 (6 bases). Germline V gene lookup returns CDR1 LNHDA and CDR2 SQIVND (reference sequence). Trimming shortened V by 4 bases and J by 1 base, and 13 bases separated the two germline ends. The CDR3 is 15 amino acids. CDR3 region: CASSTQQGPNTEAFF. The CDR3 DNA reads as TGTGCCAGTAGTACGCAACAGGGTCCGAACACTGAAGCTTTCTTT. The variable domain in full, with the rest retrieved from reference TRBV19 and TRBJ1-1, is DGGITQSPKYLFRKEGQNVTLSCEQNLNHDAMYWYRQDPGQGLRLIYYSQIVNDFQKGDIAEGYSVSREKKESFPLTVTSAQKNPTAFYLCASSTQQGPNTEAFFGQGTRLTVV.

This chain uses TRBV5-6 with TRBJ2-7, with D maybe TRBD2 (6 bases). Germline V CDR1 and CDR2: SGHDT, YYEEEE. V lost 0 bases and J lost 7, with 11 bases in between. The length of the CDR3 is 13 residues. This CDR3 is CASSLGRRGEQYF. CDR3 coding DNA: TGTGCCAGCAGCTTGGGGAGACGGGGGGAGCAGTACTTC.

The CDR3: CATSRDLVRTGNSPLHF. The DNA for the CDR3 is TGTGCCACCAGCAGAGATCTCGTCAGGACAGGGAATTCACCCCTCCACTTT. This chain joins TRBV15 and TRBJ1-6; 8 bases fit TRBD1. Trimming cost V 0 bases and J 7 bases; bases outside gene matches: 8. Germline assignment: CDR1 LNHNV and CDR2 YYDKDF (reference sequence). The CDR3 length is 17 residues.

The chain joins TRBV5-5 to TRBJ1-6, with D tentatively TRBD1 (6 bases). Germline V gene lookup returns CDR1 SGHKS and CDR2 YYEKEE (reference sequence). V lost 0 bases and J lost 9, with 16 bases in between. This CDR3 contains 16 residues. In DNA form, the CDR3 reads TGTGCCAGCAGCTTGGGGGACAACAAGAGATCTTCACCCCTCCACTTT. It specifies CASSLGDNKRSSPLHF.

The chain recombines TRBV10-3 with TRBJ2-2, with D possibly matching TRBD1 (6 bases). Germline V gives CDR1 ENHRY, CDR2 SYGVKD. This CDR3 is built from 19 residues. Trimming cost V 6 bases and J 4 bases, with 27 bases left between them. CDR3 DNA sequence: TGTGCCATCAGACCGGGACAACTCCTGCTCTGGTCGACCACCGGGGAGCTGTTTTTT. Translated: CAIRPGQLLLWSTTGELFF.

Of note for this clone: This sample also contains other DNA sequences that code for the same CDR3. The chain recombines TRBV9 with TRBJ2-5, with 11 bases fitting TRBD2. The CDR3 length is 15 residues. The germline gives CDR1 SGDLS, CDR2 YYNGEE. Trimming took 3 bases from V and 4 from J; bases not matched to a gene: 5. CDR3 nucleotides: TGTGCCAGCAGCGCGACCGGGACTAGCGGAGAGACCCAGTACTTC. Translating it yields CASSATGTSGETQYF.

This chain uses TRBV6-5 with TRBJ2-7; 10 bases are shared with TRBD2. CDR1 and CDR2 from the germline V gene are MNHEY and SVGAGI. The CDR3 totals 16 residues. V was clipped by 3 bases and J by 2 bases; unmatched bases: 7. The CDR3, as DNA: TGTGCCAGCAGTTATAGCGGGAGGCGTTTTCCCTACGAGCAGTACTTC. It specifies CASSYSGRRFPYEQYF.

This chain connects TRBV5-1 to TRBJ2-4, with 8 nucleotides matching TRBD1. The CDR3 length is 14 residues. Per the germline V gene, CDR1 is SGHRS and CDR2 is YFSETQ. The V gene end was trimmed by 8 bases and the J gene end by 6 bases; junction bases not matched to a gene: 10. The CDR3 loop is CASSMNGQGNIQYF. The CDR3, as DNA: TGCGCCAGTTCGATGAATGGACAGGGAAACATTCAGTACTTC.

The rearrangement uses TRBV6-1 and TRBJ1-2; 10 bases align to TRBD1. Germline lookup yields CDR1 MNHNS and CDR2 SASEGT. Trimming at V came to 6 bases and at J to 5 bases, leaving 9 bases not matched to a gene. This CDR3 has 15 amino acids. The CDR3 here is CASRGTGDGSYGYTF. The CDR3 DNA reads TGTGCCAGCAGAGGGACAGGGGATGGCTCTTATGGCTACACCTTC.